A selection of T cell receptor beta chains follows, all from one sample in a study of cytomegalovirus exposure and HLA in healthy donors. The assay was immunoSEQ multiplex PCR, and TCRdb's table has in-frame clones only and misses some. The data contain approximately 53,000 clones, approximately 72% of them singletons. The sequenced material came from PBMCs. The receptor source for this set is a woman aged 50 to 60 in good health and CMV-seronegative. Each CDR3 is given with its conserved first and last residue. A D gene is named only where the DNA matches it firmly. Where a row states a size, it is once, few, many or the class of an expanded clone; other rows omit it.

TRBJ2-1	TRBD2	TRBV7-8	NA	17	CASSLVLTSGSAIEQFF	TGTGCCAGCAGCTTAGTCCTAACTAGCGGGAGTGCTATAGAGCAGTTCTTC
TRBJ2-6	NA	TRBV5-4	once	18	CASTSGGGVGTGANVLTF	TGTGCCAGCACATCCGGAGGGGGCGTGGGGACTGGGGCCAACGTCCTGACTTTC
TRBJ1-2	NA	TRBV6-5	NA	13	CASSYAGPGGYTF	TGTGCCAGCAGTTACGCAGGGCCAGGAGGCTACACCTTC
TRBJ2-1	TRBD2	TRBV7-9	NA	16	CASSLVSGRAYNEQFF	TGTGCCAGCAGCTTAGTAAGCGGGAGGGCCTACAATGAGCAGTTCTTC
TRBJ1-6	NA	TRBV15	NA	16	CATSRDTSSYNSPLHF	TGTGCCACCAGCAGAGATACGAGCTCCTATAATTCACCCCTCCACTTT
TRBJ2-3	TRBD2	TRBV7-2	once	15	CASSAGTSGTDTQYF	TGTGCCAGCAGCGCCGGGACTAGCGGCACAGATACGCAGTATTTT
TRBJ1-5	NA	TRBV2	medium-sized	14	CASKEETFNQPQHF	TGTGCCAGCAAGGAGGAAACCTTTAATCAGCCCCAGCATTTT
TRBJ1-5	NA	TRBV7-8	NA	14	CASSVGSLLGPQHF	TGTGCCAGCAGCGTGGGGAGCCTTCTCGGGCCCCAGCATTTT
TRBJ1-1	TRBD1	TRBV6-5	NA	13	CASSFGDRREAFF	TGTGCCAGCAGTTTCGGGGACAGGAGAGAAGCTTTCTTT
TRBJ1-3	NA	TRBV6-5	NA	11	CASSTGNTIYF	TGTGCCAGCAGTACAGGAAACACCATATATTTT
TRBJ1-2	NA	TRBV7-2	once	8	CASSPDTF	TGTGCCAGCAGCCCAGATACCTTC
TRBJ1-4	NA	TRBV4-2	NA	16	CASSQDAGANDEKLFF	TGTGCCAGCAGCCAAGATGCAGGTGCGAACGATGAAAAACTGTTTTTT
TRBJ1-2	NA	TRBV6-5	NA	16	CASSYSSGSPNYGYTF	TGTGCCAGCAGTTACTCGTCGGGATCTCCAAACTATGGCTACACCTTC
TRBJ2-7	NA	TRBV2	few	13	CASSGPGAYEQYF	TGTGCCAGCAGTGGCCCAGGGGCCTACGAGCAGTACTTC
TRBJ2-7	TRBD1	TRBV2	NA	14	CASSEDRVSYEQYF	TGTGCCAGCAGTGAGGACAGGGTAAGCTACGAGCAGTACTTC
TRBJ1-5	NA	TRBV28	few	14	CASSLAGFGQPQHF	TGTGCCAGCAGTTTAGCCGGGTTCGGTCAGCCCCAGCATTTT
TRBJ2-1	NA	TRBV7-9	NA	9	CASSTARVF	TGTGCCAGCAGCACCGCCAGGGTCTTC
TRBJ2-5	TRBD2	TRBV5-1	once	15	CASSSGTAGGETQYF	TGCGCCAGCAGCTCGGGGACGGCGGGAGGAGAGACCCAGTACTTC
TRBJ1-6	NA	TRBV14	NA	13	CASSRYPAGALHF	TGTGCCAGCAGCCGTTACCCGGCCGGGGCCCTCCACTTT
TRBJ1-2	NA	TRBV30	once	15	CACSGQWGLKYGYTF	TGTGCCTGTTCCGGCCAATGGGGCCTTAAGTATGGCTACACCTTC
TRBJ2-5	TRBD2	TRBV6-5	NA	14	CASSASGGKETQYF	TGTGCCAGCAGTGCTAGCGGGGGGAAAGAGACCCAGTACTTC
TRBJ2-1	TRBD2	TRBV19	NA	16	CASSIVGEGPRNEQFF	TGTGCCAGTAGTATAGTAGGGGAGGGCCCTCGGAATGAGCAGTTCTTC
TRBJ2-2	TRBD1	TRBV10-3	NA	15	CAISEDRGASGELFF	TGTGCCATCAGTGAAGACAGGGGCGCGTCCGGGGAGCTGTTTTTT
TRBJ2-7	NA	TRBV29-1	NA	11	CSVGLNYEQYF	TGCAGCGTTGGGCTTAACTACGAGCAGTACTTC
TRBJ2-3	TRBD2	TRBV7-2	few	16	CASSLGPLRGGDTQYF	TGTGCCAGCAGCTTGGGTCCTTTGCGGGGGGGTGATACGCAGTATTTT
TRBJ1-6	NA	TRBV7-2	NA	14	CASRSDQPNSPLHF	TGTGCCAGCAGATCAGATCAACCCAATTCACCCCTCCACTTT
TRBJ1-1	NA	TRBV30	NA	13	CAWTGLVNTEAFF	TGTGCCTGGACGGGACTCGTGAACACTGAAGCTTTCTTT
TRBJ2-5	TRBD1	TRBV2	NA	15	CASSEAAGGRETQYF	TGTGCCAGCAGTGAAGCGGCAGGGGGCAGAGAGACCCAGTACTTC
TRBJ2-3	TRBD2	TRBV19	NA	17	CASSIRTSAEVTDTQYF	TGTGCCAGTAGTATCAGGACTAGCGCTGAGGTCACAGATACGCAGTATTTT
TRBJ1-3	NA	TRBV27	few	13	CASSFQGGNTIYF	TGTGCCAGCAGTTTCCAGGGAGGAAACACCATATATTTT
TRBJ2-7	TRBD2	TRBV5-1	NA	14	CASSTSGTAYEEYF	TGCGCCAGCAGCACGAGCGGGACCGCATACGAGGAGTACTTC
TRBJ2-3	TRBD2	TRBV5-1	once	16	CASSLVAGADTDTQYF	TGCGCCAGCAGCTTGGTAGCGGGGGCCGACACAGATACGCAGTATTTT
TRBJ2-6	NA	TRBV6-4	few	16	CASSDLDSSGANVLTF	TGTGCCAGCAGTGACCTCGACAGTTCTGGGGCCAACGTCCTGACTTTC
TRBJ1-6	NA	TRBV30	few	14	CAYLRSSYNSPLHF	TGTGCCTACCTCCGGAGCTCCTATAATTCACCCCTCCACTTT
TRBJ2-5	NA	TRBV7-9	NA	13	CASSFQGGETQYF	TGTGCCAGCAGCTTTCAGGGTGGGGAGACCCAGTACTTC
TRBJ2-3	NA	TRBV7-2	NA	13	CASSLAYTDTQYF	TGTGCCAGCAGCTTAGCATACACAGATACGCAGTATTTT
TRBJ2-3	TRBD2	TRBV2	NA	14	CASAVAGGRDTQYF	TGTGCCAGTGCGGTAGCGGGGGGGAGGGATACGCAGTATTTT
TRBJ1-1	NA	TRBV7-3	NA	13	CASSRTMNTEAFF	TGTGCCAGCAGCCGGACAATGAACACTGAAGCTTTCTTT
TRBJ1-1	NA	TRBV18	once	14	CASSLGQTGTEAFF	TGTGCCAGCTCACTCGGACAGACCGGCACTGAAGCTTTCTTT
TRBJ1-1	TRBD1	TRBV5-1	NA	15	CASSLSGQVSAEAFF	TGCGCCAGCAGCCTGTCCGGACAGGTGAGCGCTGAAGCTTTCTTT
TRBJ2-5	TRBD1	TRBV5-1	NA	14	CASSLGTGVETQYF	TGCGCCAGCAGCTTAGGGACAGGGGTGGAGACCCAGTACTTC
TRBJ2-7	NA	TRBV5-1	once	17	CASSSLGGGPVNREQYF	TGCGCCAGCTCCTCCCTAGGCGGGGGCCCTGTCAACCGCGAGCAGTACTTC
TRBJ1-1	TRBD1	TRBV28	NA	15	CASSSTPGTGTEAFF	TGTGCCAGCAGTTCAACTCCCGGGACAGGGACTGAAGCTTTCTTT
TRBJ2-7	NA	TRBV6-1	NA	19	CASSERGGGTVGAPNEQYF	TGTGCCAGCAGTGAAAGGGGGGGTGGCACGGTAGGGGCCCCCAACGAGCAGTACTTC
TRBJ1-3	TRBD1	TRBV28	NA	15	CASSWRDRAGNTIYF	TGTGCCAGCAGTTGGCGGGACAGAGCTGGAAACACCATATATTTT
TRBJ2-1	NA	TRBV7-2	once	12	CASSPSHGGQFF	TGTGCCAGCAGCCCTTCGCACGGAGGACAGTTCTTC
TRBJ1-6	TRBD1	TRBV7-8	NA	14	CASSSDRGNSPLHF	TGTGCCAGCAGCTCAGACAGGGGTAATTCACCCCTCCACTTT
TRBJ2-5	NA	TRBV7-2	NA	14	CASSRIRVQETQYF	TGTGCCAGCAGCCGAATCAGGGTGCAAGAGACCCAGTACTTC
TRBJ1-5	TRBD1	TRBV6-6	NA	14	CASRPGGRSQPQHF	TGTGCCAGCCGCCCAGGGGGAAGGAGTCAGCCCCAGCATTTT
TRBJ1-3	NA	TRBV7-9	NA	14	CASSLFSSGNTIYF	TGTGCCAGCAGCTTATTTAGCTCTGGAAACACCATATATTTT
TRBJ1-2	TRBD1	TRBV29-1	NA	11	CSVEDRWGYTF	TGCAGCGTAGAGGACAGGTGGGGCTACACCTTC